The subject of this entry is one T cell receptor beta chain. Its target is unknown. This record belongs to a study of CD8+ T cells in alopecia areata. Turning to the study itself: Oral tofacitinib, 5 to 10 mg twice daily, was given in an open-label trial.

Extracted RNA was reverse transcribed into cDNA, the sequencing template. Measured with immunoSEQ multiplex PCR; TCRdb has only the in-frame clones, and not every one. The table has about 76,000 clones, about 71% seen once. Germline V gene lookup returns CDR1 MDHEN and CDR2 SYDVKM. V lost 3 bases, J lost 0 bases, and 9 bases lay in between. The CDR3 spans 16 residues. Treatment noted: oral pan-JAK inhibitor, 5-10 mg twice daily. Whole-study findings and limits: Compared with mice, patients displayed less clear TCR sharing, possibly for HLA-related reasons. In lesional scalp, particularly from alopecia totalis/universalis, clonality was higher than in normal scalp.

This specimen consisted of CD8+ T cells sorted from blood, obtained at week 24, from a patient treated with tofacitinib. This sequence originates from a human donor with alopecia areata. V and J are TRBV28 and TRBJ2-6, with D hard to call. The CDR3 loop reads CASSLTVSSGANVLTF. In DNA form, the CDR3 reads TGTGCCAGCAGTTTGACGGTGTCCTCTGGGGCCAACGTCCTGACTTTC.